The 17 T cell receptor beta chains given below trace back to one sample, sequenced in a study of identical twins. Using its own MiXCR run on the 5' RACE reads, TCRdb lists one record per CDR3 protein. Of 450,000 or so distinct CDR3 sequences in the sample, roughly an eighth were seen once. These data also featured in a second study, about yellow fever vaccine responses in identical twins.

Source material: CD4+ T cells sorted from blood. The receptors were sampled from a woman younger than 35 in good health.

Ten or more counts support this clonotype. V is TRBV12-3 or TRBV12-4 and J is TRBJ1-1; D ambiguous. CDR3 length: 14 residues. Trimming pared 2 bases from V and 1 base from J, leaving 8 bases between. CDR3 nucleotides: TGTGCCAGCAGTTTAAGGTGGGCGAACACTGAAGCTTTCTTT. Its protein product is CASSLRWANTEAFF.

This clonotype was seen more than once but under ten times. This chain joins TRBV7-9 and TRBJ2-2, with D possibly matching TRBD1 (6 bases). V was cut by 5 bases and J by 5 bases, with 15 bases left in between. From germline, CDR1 is SEHNR and CDR2 FQNEAQ (reference sequence). CDR3 length equals 15 residues. The CDR3 DNA reads as TGTGCCAGCAGCCCGGGGACAACAGAGACCGGGGAGCTGTTTTTT. Translated: CASSPGTTETGELFF.

The rearrangement links TRBV15 to TRBJ2-2; D is unresolved. Germline CDR1 reads LNHNV; CDR2 reads YYDKDF (reference sequence). The V and J ends lost 0 bases and 2 bases respectively, with 4 bases between them. The CDR3 is 14 amino acids. The CDR3 bases are TGTGCCACCAGCAGAGAGGTCAACACCGGGGAGCTGTTTTTT. Its protein is CATSREVNTGELFF. The complete variable domain, with remaining parts taken from reference TRBV15 and TRBJ2-2, reads DAMVIQNPRYQVTQFGKPVTLSCSQTLNHNVMYWYQQKSSQAPKLLFHYYDKDFNNEADTPDNFQSRRPNTSFCFLDIRSPGLGDTAMYLCATSREVNTGELFFGEGSRLTVL.

This clonotype was seen only a few times. The chain couples TRBV6-1 to TRBJ1-3; 9 bases map to TRBD1. Germline CDR1 MNHNS, CDR2 SASEGT. J gave up 2 bases and V 5 bases, and 4 bases lay outside the gene matches. The CDR3 loop spans 15 amino acids. The CDR3: CASSKNRGPGNTIYF. The CDR3 DNA reads TGTGCCAGCAGTAAGAACAGGGGGCCTGGAAACACCATATATTTT.

The CDR3 region has the DNA TGTGCCAGCAGTTTGCGGGGGATGAACACCGGGGAGCTGTTTTTT. It encodes CASSLRGMNTGELFF. The chain carries TRBV12-3 or TRBV12-4 and TRBJ2-2; 7 nucleotides align to TRBD2. The junction had 2 bases not matched to a gene; V was cut back by 3 bases and J by 1 base. There are 15 residues in the CDR3.

This sequence joins TRBV20-1 and TRBJ2-6, with D perhaps being TRBD1 or TRBD2 (6 bases each). Germline-derived CDR1 and CDR2 are DFQATT and SNEGSKA (reference sequence). Trimming removed 3 bases from V and 5 bases from J, with 14 bases in between. The CDR3 runs 15 residues. The CDR3 nucleotides read TGCAGTGCTAGCGGGGGCCTTACAAGGGCCAACGTCCTGACTTTC. It encodes CSASGGLTRANVLTF.

This clonotype was counted a few times. This sequence joins TRBV5-1 and TRBJ2-3, with 8 bases matching TRBD2. Trimming removed 1 base from V and 0 bases from J; junction bases left unmatched: 4. Germline loops: CDR1 SGHRS, CDR2 YFSETQ. The length of the CDR3 is 16 residues. CDR3 in amino acids: CASSLMSSGSTDTQYF. The CDR3 DNA sequence: TGCGCCAGCAGCTTGATGTCTAGCGGGAGCACAGATACGCAGTATTTT. Full variable domain (rest looked up from reference TRBV5-1 and TRBJ2-3): KAGVTQTPRYLIKTRGQQVTLSCSPISGHRSVSWYQQTPGQGLQFLFEYFSETQRNKGNFPGRFSGRQFSNSRSEMNVSTLELGDSALYLCASSLMSSGSTDTQYFGPGTRLTVL.

This clonotype was observed a few times. The chain uses TRBV5-5 and TRBJ2-3; D gene unclear. The V end was cut by 6 bases, the J end by 2 bases, with 19 bases between. Germline assignment: CDR1 SGHKS and CDR2 YYEKEE (reference sequence). The CDR3 extends over 16 amino acids. The CDR3 region is CASTLFYGQHTDTQYF. CDR3 in DNA: TGTGCCAGCACCCTTTTTTACGGGCAGCACACAGATACGCAGTATTTT.

This clonotype was seen only once. The V and J genes are TRBV3-1 and TRBJ2-1, with D tentatively TRBD1 or TRBD2 (9 bases each). V lost 2 bases and J 8 bases, leaving 31 bases between the germline ends. Germline V gene sequence: CDR1 LGHDT, CDR2 YNNKEL (reference sequence). There are 20 residues in the CDR3. The CDR3 coding sequence is TGTGCCAGCAGCCAAACTCTGGACAGGGGCCCGTTAGCGGGAGTATATGAGCAGTTCTTC. This codes for CASSQTLDRGPLAGVYEQFF.

This clonotype was picked up a small number of times. The chain has TRBV12-5 and TRBJ2-2; tentative D call: TRBD2 (5 bases). CDR1 LGHNT and CDR2 FRNRAP come from the germline V gene. V was clipped by 2 bases and J by 4 bases, with 14 bases between them. The CDR3 covers 16 residues. CDR3 DNA: TGTGCTAGTGGTTTGATAATCGGGGTGACCACCGGGGAGCTGTTTTTT. Translation: CASGLIIGVTTGELFF.

A few counts support this clonotype. The V gene is TRBV9, the J gene TRBJ2-5; 10 bases are shared with TRBD2. Losses at the gene ends were 0 bases for V and 5 bases for J; bases not matched to a gene: 10. This CDR3 is 17 amino acids long. Germline V gene lookup returns CDR1 SGDLS and CDR2 YYNGEE. The CDR3 DNA reads TGTGCCAGCAGCGTAGACCCAGCGGGGGGGCACAAGGAGACCCAGTACTTC. It translates to CASSVDPAGGHKETQYF. Supplemented by reference TRBV9 and TRBJ2-5, the full variable domain reads DSGVTQTPKHLITATGQRVTLRCSPRSGDLSVYWYQQSLDQGLQFLIQYYNGEERAKGNILERFSAQQFPDLHSELNLSSLELGDSALYFCASSVDPAGGHKETQYFGPGTRLLVL.

This clonotype was counted ten times or more. CDR3 protein: CSVGTSGRADTQYF. Here the CDR3 DNA reads TGCAGCGTCGGTACTAGCGGGAGGGCAGATACGCAGTATTTT. This sequence joins TRBV29-1 and TRBJ2-3, with 13 bases lining up with TRBD2. The V and J ends lost 6 bases and 4 bases, in that order; junction bases with no gene match: 4. This CDR3 has 14 amino acids. CDR1 is SQVTM, CDR2 ANQGSEA, per germline.

For this clonotype: The conserved closing phenylalanine or tryptophan is absent in this CDR3, likely reflecting a read error. The J gene is TRBJ2-7, the V gene TRBV5-1; 7 bases match TRBD1. The CDR3 has 14 amino acids. Trimming removed 0 bases from V and 9 bases from J; junction bases left unmatched: 9. CDR1 is SGHRS and CDR2 is YFSETQ in the germline V gene. The CDR3 coding sequence is TGCGCCAGCAGCTTGGAGGGGGCATATGGAGTGCAGTACTAC. Residues: CASSLEGAYGVQYY.

This clonotype was detected many times. This chain uses TRBV12-3 or TRBV12-4 with TRBJ2-1, with D possibly being TRBD2 (5 bases). This CDR3 has 14 amino acids. The germline V and J ends were trimmed by 5 bases and 5 bases, with 13 bases remaining between them. The CDR3 loop is CASSSGSPDNEQFF. The CDR3 DNA reads TGTGCCAGCAGTAGCGGCTCACCCGACAATGAGCAGTTCTTC.

This clonotype was counted many times. The genes are TRBV7-9 and TRBJ2-7, with TRBD1 identical over 7 bases. CDR3 length equals 12 residues. Germline loops: CDR1 SEHNR, CDR2 FQNEAQ (reference sequence). The J segment lost 6 bases and the V segment lost 5 bases, leaving 4 bases of the junction unmatched. The CDR3 spells CASSPDRAEQYF. The CDR3 nucleotides read TGTGCCAGCAGCCCCGACAGGGCCGAGCAGTACTTC.

This clonotype was seen a few times. V is TRBV4-3 and J is TRBJ2-4; 10 bases align to TRBD2. J gave up 6 bases and V 0 bases, and 2 bases lay outside the gene matches. The CDR3 sequence is 15 residues long. The germline gives CDR1 LGHNA, CDR2 YSLEER. CDR3 sequence reads: CASSQDSSGRNIQYF. Here the CDR3 DNA reads TGCGCCAGCAGCCAAGATTCTAGCGGGAGAAACATTCAGTACTTC.

This clonotype was picked up a small number of times. The chain links TRBV28 to TRBJ1-6, with D unclear. Trimming pared 6 bases from V and 9 bases from J, leaving 21 bases between. The CDR3 runs to 16 residues. Germline V gives CDR1 MDHEN, CDR2 SYDVKM. CDR3 sequence: CASSLPTRPRGSPLHF. DNA for the CDR3: TGTGCCAGCAGCCTCCCAACCCGGCCACGGGGTTCACCCCTCCACTTT.